This record looks at one T cell receptor beta chain sequence and its context. CDR1 is DFQATT and CDR2 is SNEGSKA in the germline V gene (reference sequence). The CDR3 runs 12 residues. Trimming removed 7 bases from V and 1 base from J, with 10 bases in between. This sample was taken from a study of T-cell reconstitution after alpha-beta-depleted transplantation in children. The TCRbeta library incorporated unique molecular identifiers. MiXCR, applied by TCRdb to the PCR reads, yields one record per CDR3 protein. The sample yields some 200,000 distinct CDR3 sequences, roughly 15% seen once. The rearrangement links TRBV20-1 to TRBJ1-1; no firm D call. This sample comprised PBMCs from the stem cell graft donor, obtained from the stem cell graft. This sequence originates from a human donor who donated a stem cell graft to a child with acute lymphoblastic leukemia. The CDR3 DNA sequence: TGCAGTGTCTCGCGAGGGAACACTGAAGCTTTCTTT. Protein: CSVSRGNTEAFF.